This T cell receptor (beta chain) was recovered during a study of cytomegalovirus exposure and HLA in healthy donors. CDR1 is MNHNS and CDR2 is SASEGT in the germline V gene. V was trimmed by 6 bases and J by 2 bases, leaving 5 bases between them. The CDR3 runs to 12 residues. Generated by immunoSEQ multiplex PCR, the TCRdb table keeps only in-frame clones and is missing some. Here the sample spans around 300,000 clones, approximately 86% being singletons. Findings and caveats of the study: Cytomegalovirus association was assigned to under 200 TCR beta chains. In vitro checks showed that a few CMV-associated chains really do target CMV antigens.

With respect to this clone: No antigen is known for it.

This chain connects TRBV6-1 to TRBJ1-5, with unresolved D. This TCR was sampled from a man aged 25 to 40 in good health and CMV-seronegative. The specimen sequenced was PBMCs. The CDR3 protein is CASRRGNQPQHF. DNA for the CDR3: TGTGCCAGCAGGAGGGGCAATCAGCCCCAGCATTTT.